Following are 22 T cell receptor beta chains from one sample sequenced in a study of early stage breast cancer tumors. The table came from immunoSEQ multiplex PCR; TCRdb's copy has only in-frame clones and leaves some out. The sample records tens of thousands of clones, 85% to 95% being singletons. The sample comprised blood. These receptors were collected from a person between 70 and 80 years old with breast cancer.

The rearrangement joins TRBV6-5 to TRBJ1-2; D not certain. Trimming pared 9 bases from V and 5 bases from J, leaving 19 bases between. The CDR3 is 14 amino acids. Germline CDR1 and CDR2: MNHEY and SVGAGI. Here the CDR3 DNA reads TGTGCCAGTACTCCCCGGGATTGGGGTTATGGCTACACCTTC. This gives the protein CASTPRDWGYGYTF.

The chain links TRBV27 to TRBJ1-1, with 8 bases fitting TRBD1. CDR1 and CDR2 (germline): MNHEY, SMNVEV (reference sequence). J gave up 4 bases and V 8 bases, and 3 bases lay outside the gene matches. This CDR3 spans 12 amino acids. CDR3 loop: CASCTGGTEAFF. The DNA for the CDR3 is TGTGCCAGCTGTACAGGGGGCACTGAAGCTTTCTTT.

The chain uses TRBV6-5 and TRBJ2-3; 7 positions agree with TRBD2. The ends lost 7 bases at V and 4 bases at J; junction bases unmatched: 11. Germline CDR1 reads MNHEY; CDR2 reads SVGAGI. The CDR3 runs to 15 residues. CDR3 nucleotide sequence: TGTGCCAGCACTAGACTAGCCCGAATCGCAGATACGCAGTATTTT. It is translated as CASTRLARIADTQYF.

The V gene is TRBV6-5, the J gene TRBJ1-4, with a tentative D call TRBD1 (5 bases). V was clipped by 2 bases and J by 8 bases, with 15 bases between them. CDR3 length: 15 amino acids. CDR1 and CDR2 (germline): MNHEY, SVGAGI. The DNA for the CDR3 is TGTGCCAGCAGTTACGCAGGCGGGGCCAAAGAAAAACTGTTTTTT. Amino acids: CASSYAGGAKEKLFF.

The chain carries TRBV5-4 and TRBJ2-5; TRBD1 matches 9 bases. CDR3 length equals 14 residues. V trimming: 2 bases; J trimming: 5 bases; junction bases outside the gene matches: 4. From germline, CDR1 is SGHNT and CDR2 YYREEE (reference sequence). In DNA form, the CDR3 reads TGTGCCAGCAGCTTACAGGGGGCAGGGGAGACCCAGTACTTC. This gives the protein CASSLQGAGETQYF.

This chain joins TRBV10-3 and TRBJ1-2, with D uncertain. The CDR3 totals 11 residues. Germline CDR1 and CDR2: ENHRY and SYGVKD. V was trimmed by 7 bases and J by 8 bases, leaving 11 bases between them. The CDR3 region is CAIKRVEGYTF. The CDR3 DNA follows: TGTGCCATCAAGAGGGTGGAGGGCTACACCTTC.

The rearrangement links TRBV18 to TRBJ2-5; TRBD1 matches at 10 bases. CDR3 length equals 15 residues. CDR1 and CDR2 (germline): KGHSH, LQKENI. Trimming removed 3 bases from V and 1 base from J; junction bases left unmatched: 2. For the CDR3, the DNA is TGTGCCAGCTCACCGGGGACAGGGGTCCAAGAGACCCAGTACTTC. Protein product: CASSPGTGVQETQYF.

V gene TRBV7-8 combines with J gene TRBJ1-5, with 8 bases identical to TRBD1. Germline V gives CDR1 SGHVS, CDR2 FQNEAQ. This CDR3 has 16 residues. J lost 7 bases, V lost 5 bases, and 13 bases had no gene match. CDR3 in amino acids: CASSQLTGVGGQPQHF. Written as DNA, the CDR3 is TGTGCCAGCAGCCAATTGACAGGGGTCGGTGGACAGCCCCAGCATTTT.

The chain has TRBV6-6 and TRBJ1-6, with unresolved D. Germline assignment: CDR1 MNHNY and CDR2 SVGAGI (reference sequence). V lost 4 bases to trimming and J lost 8 bases, with 15 bases between them. This CDR3 comprises 15 residues. Here the CDR3 reads CASSSPRGADSPLHF. CDR3 coding DNA: TGTGCCAGCAGTTCGCCCCGGGGTGCGGATTCACCCCTCCACTTT.

This clone was counted a single time. The chain joins TRBV5-1 to TRBJ1-1; D remains unclear. The germline CDR1 and CDR2 sequences are SGHRS and YFSETQ. V shed 0 bases and J shed 5 bases, with 11 bases lying between them. This CDR3 region has 14 residues. The CDR3 DNA is TGCGCCAGCAGCTTGGCGGGGTATCGTACTGAAGCTTTCTTT. Its translation: CASSLAGYRTEAFF.

This chain uses TRBV27 with TRBJ2-3; TRBD2 is a possible D gene (6 bases). Per the germline V gene, CDR1 is MNHEY and CDR2 is SMNVEV (reference sequence). The length of the CDR3 is 13 residues. The ends were cut back, 8 bases at V and 2 bases at J, with 11 bases in the middle. The CDR3: CASRGTSTDTQYF. Written as DNA, the CDR3 is TGTGCCAGCCGCGGGACCTCCACAGATACGCAGTATTTT.

The rearrangement links TRBV19 to TRBJ2-7; D possibly corresponds to TRBD1 (6 bases). The V end lost 3 bases, the J end lost 1 base, and 16 bases lay between the germline ends. The CDR3 has 16 amino acids. Germline V lookup: CDR1 LNHDA, CDR2 SQIVND (reference sequence). Here the CDR3 DNA reads TGTGCCAGTAGTATGGTCGGCAGGGGCCGATCCTACGAGCAGTACTTC. Its translation: CASSMVGRGRSYEQYF.

This clone appeared a single time. At one boundary the junction diverges from the germline segment, which might be a read error. The genes are TRBV5-1 and TRBJ1-4, with 8 bases fitting TRBD1. The CDR3 runs 15 residues. Germline CDR1 and CDR2: SGHRS and YFSETQ. CDR3 loop: CASSLTGGTDEKLFF. CDR3 in DNA: TGCGCCAGCAGCCTAACAGGGGGAACTGATGAAAAACTGTTTTTT.

This clone was seen only a few times. V gene TRBV4-3 combines with J gene TRBJ2-3; no reliable D call. With 1 base removed from V and 5 bases from J, the gap between germline ends came to 10 bases. The germline gives CDR1 LGHNA, CDR2 YSLEER. The CDR3 is 14 amino acids. The CDR3 sequence is CASSQVTELDTQYF. CDR3 DNA sequence: TGCGCCAGCAGCCAAGTAACAGAACTAGATACGCAGTATTTT.

V gene TRBV6-6 combines with J gene TRBJ1-3, with no clear D. V shed 7 bases and J shed 0 bases, with 13 bases lying between them. The CDR3 runs to 15 residues. CDR1 is MNHNY, CDR2 SVGAGI, per germline (reference sequence). In DNA form, the CDR3 reads TGTGCCAGCATCCGGACGGGGAGCTCTGGAAACACCATATATTTT. It yields the protein CASIRTGSSGNTIYF.

The J gene is TRBJ2-3, the V gene TRBV7-3, with 10 bases identical to TRBD2. The germline gives CDR1 SGHTA, CDR2 FQGTGA. The CDR3 extends over 16 amino acids. V lost 1 base and J lost 5; bases outside the gene matches: 6. This CDR3 is CASSLMPSGGGDTQYF. The CDR3 nucleotides are TGTGCCAGCAGCTTAATGCCTAGCGGGGGCGGAGATACGCAGTATTTT.

The CDR3 loop is CASSFGTGGETQYF. In DNA form, the CDR3 reads TGTGCCAGCAGCTTTGGGACGGGAGGGGAGACCCAGTACTTC. V usage is TRBV5-5 and J usage is TRBJ2-5; 8 bases are shared with TRBD2. Germline V gives CDR1 SGHKS, CDR2 YYEKEE (reference sequence). This CDR3 has 14 amino acids. V dropped 2 bases and J dropped 5; count of bases not matched to a gene: 5.

This chain connects TRBV2 to TRBJ1-2; no firm D call. In germline, CDR1 is SNHLY, CDR2 FYNNEI. The CDR3 has 12 amino acids. The ends were cut back, 6 bases at V and 7 bases at J, with 12 bases in the middle. CDR3 sequence reads: CASRGWEAGYTF. The CDR3 DNA reads TGTGCCAGCAGGGGGTGGGAGGCTGGCTACACCTTC.

This sequence joins TRBV5-1 and TRBJ1-2, with 7 bases fitting TRBD1. The CDR3 is 14 amino acids. In germline, CDR1 is SGHRS, CDR2 YFSETQ. V was pared by 4 bases and J by 4 bases, with 7 bases of the junction left unmatched. In nucleotides, the CDR3 is TGCGCCAGCAGCACCGGGACAGATAGCTATGGCTACACCTTC. Protein product: CASSTGTDSYGYTF.

This sequence joins TRBV28 and TRBJ1-5, with 9 nucleotides matching TRBD1. Germline trimming cut 2 bases from V and 8 bases from J; bases unmatched to any gene: 16. This CDR3 comprises 18 residues. Germline V gene lookup returns CDR1 MDHEN and CDR2 SYDVKM. CDR3 sequence (DNA): TGTGCCAGCAGTTTACCTCGGACAGGGGATGGGGGTTCGGAGCCCCAGCATTTT. Encoded protein: CASSLPRTGDGGSEPQHF.

The chain carries TRBV6-5 and TRBJ2-7, with 7 bases identical to TRBD2. V lost 4 bases and J lost 6; bases outside the gene matches: 9. CDR1 and CDR2 from the germline V gene are MNHEY and SVGAGI. This CDR3 region has 14 residues. CDR3 bases: TGTGCCAGCAGTTTAGTTCGAGCGGGGCTCGAGCAGTACTTC. Translating it yields CASSLVRAGLEQYF.

This clone appeared a few times. The genes are TRBV10-1 and TRBJ2-7; tentative D call: TRBD1 (5 bases). V shed 0 bases and J shed 3 bases, with 9 bases lying between them. Germline CDR1 and CDR2: WNHNN and SYGVQD (reference sequence). The CDR3 is 14 amino acids. The CDR3 protein is CASSESGVGYEQYF. The DNA of the CDR3 is TGCGCCAGCAGTGAGTCAGGGGTGGGCTACGAGCAGTACTTC.